The rows below give T cell receptor beta chains drawn from one sample of a study of T cell repertoires in cytomegalovirus infection. TCRdb passed the reads through MiXCR, listing each CDR3 protein once. The repertoire has 200,000 or so distinct CDR3 sequences, about 28% of them found once; the top ten carry roughly 32%. Sequencing input: PBMCs. The receptors were sampled from a human donor in good health (CMV status not recorded). Some clones in this sample may be carry-over from other donors' samples. The CDR3 runs from the conserved cysteine through the conserved F or W.

j_call cdr3_length v_call cdr3_aa
TRBJ2-3 16 TRBV5-6 CASSSGGGAFTDTQYF
TRBJ1-6 19 TRBV7-9 CASSLYQGTDLSYNSPLHF
TRBJ2-2 13 TRBV7-8 CASSLDRGGELFF
TRBJ1-2 16 TRBV15 CATSRDIGRAGAGYTF
TRBJ2-2 14 TRBV19 CASGAELNTGELFF
TRBJ2-1 15 TRBV12-3/TRBV12-4 CASRSGTSGNNEQFF
TRBJ2-3 15 TRBV19 CASTEDRGSTDTQYF
TRBJ2-1 14 TRBV5-1 CASRVGLPDNEQFF
TRBJ1-5 13 TRBV6-2/TRBV6-3 CASTGDSNQPQHF
TRBJ2-1 16 TRBV2 CASSVGATLRGDEQFF
TRBJ1-2 20 TRBV2 CASASGRKTPTPHTNYGYTF
TRBJ2-4 20 TRBV25-1 CASSGSRGLAAPVAKNIQYF
TRBJ1-1 14 TRBV7-9 CASSLARTAGRAFF
TRBJ2-5 11 TRBV29-1 CSVGSQETQYF
TRBJ1-5 13 TRBV12-3/TRBV12-4 CASSSTRLWAQHF
TRBJ2-1 14 TRBV2 CASSVGPGGNEQFF
TRBJ1-1 16 TRBV7-9 CASSPPSTIMNTEAFF
TRBJ2-4 15 TRBV7-2 CASSLDRVAKNIQYF
TRBJ1-1 13 TRBV12-3/TRBV12-4 CASTDTGTTEAFF
TRBJ1-2 14 TRBV6-2/TRBV6-3 CASSWRGANYGYTF
TRBJ2-5 15 TRBV2 CASSLRTGGRETQYF
TRBJ2-2 15 TRBV4-2 CASRSGGTNTGELFF
TRBJ2-3 18 TRBV2 CASSVIAGEIFSTDTQYF
TRBJ1-3 14 TRBV7-2 CASSSGQGVNTIYF
TRBJ2-5 16 TRBV29-1 CSVGGSRQVVRETQYF
TRBJ1-4 13 TRBV11-2 CASSLDPGSKLFF
TRBJ2-2 14 TRBV4-3 CASGWTGYTGELFF
TRBJ1-2 14 TRBV6-8 CASSIHRADYGYTF
TRBJ2-2 14 TRBV19 CAIGGRASTGELFF
TRBJ1-2 12 TRBV19 CASSLGGSGYTF
TRBJ2-6 16 TRBV19 CASTLRGGTGANVLTF
TRBJ2-5 14 TRBV7-9 CASSQPGLAETQYF
TRBJ2-5 14 TRBV11-2 CASSENRDGETQYF
TRBJ1-1 17 TRBV5-5 CASSLTLLGALNTEAFF
TRBJ2-7 15 TRBV7-8 CASSSQGSYSYEQYF
TRBJ2-1 16 TRBV4-2 CASSQDIERGGGEQFF
TRBJ2-7 15 TRBV7-9 CASSAGGGTGSEQYF
TRBJ2-7 15 TRBV7-8 CASSPQGGRLGEQYF
TRBJ2-1 15 TRBV5-1 CASSSTGTLYNEQFF
TRBJ2-3 14 TRBV2 CASSIRGSTDTQYF
TRBJ2-5 14 TRBV11-2 CASSFDLWGETQYF
TRBJ2-7 16 TRBV7-9 CASSYAVQGPLSEQYF
TRBJ2-1 15 TRBV4-1 CASSQEQRGDNEQFF
TRBJ1-1 12 TRBV29-1 CSVPAGSTEAFF